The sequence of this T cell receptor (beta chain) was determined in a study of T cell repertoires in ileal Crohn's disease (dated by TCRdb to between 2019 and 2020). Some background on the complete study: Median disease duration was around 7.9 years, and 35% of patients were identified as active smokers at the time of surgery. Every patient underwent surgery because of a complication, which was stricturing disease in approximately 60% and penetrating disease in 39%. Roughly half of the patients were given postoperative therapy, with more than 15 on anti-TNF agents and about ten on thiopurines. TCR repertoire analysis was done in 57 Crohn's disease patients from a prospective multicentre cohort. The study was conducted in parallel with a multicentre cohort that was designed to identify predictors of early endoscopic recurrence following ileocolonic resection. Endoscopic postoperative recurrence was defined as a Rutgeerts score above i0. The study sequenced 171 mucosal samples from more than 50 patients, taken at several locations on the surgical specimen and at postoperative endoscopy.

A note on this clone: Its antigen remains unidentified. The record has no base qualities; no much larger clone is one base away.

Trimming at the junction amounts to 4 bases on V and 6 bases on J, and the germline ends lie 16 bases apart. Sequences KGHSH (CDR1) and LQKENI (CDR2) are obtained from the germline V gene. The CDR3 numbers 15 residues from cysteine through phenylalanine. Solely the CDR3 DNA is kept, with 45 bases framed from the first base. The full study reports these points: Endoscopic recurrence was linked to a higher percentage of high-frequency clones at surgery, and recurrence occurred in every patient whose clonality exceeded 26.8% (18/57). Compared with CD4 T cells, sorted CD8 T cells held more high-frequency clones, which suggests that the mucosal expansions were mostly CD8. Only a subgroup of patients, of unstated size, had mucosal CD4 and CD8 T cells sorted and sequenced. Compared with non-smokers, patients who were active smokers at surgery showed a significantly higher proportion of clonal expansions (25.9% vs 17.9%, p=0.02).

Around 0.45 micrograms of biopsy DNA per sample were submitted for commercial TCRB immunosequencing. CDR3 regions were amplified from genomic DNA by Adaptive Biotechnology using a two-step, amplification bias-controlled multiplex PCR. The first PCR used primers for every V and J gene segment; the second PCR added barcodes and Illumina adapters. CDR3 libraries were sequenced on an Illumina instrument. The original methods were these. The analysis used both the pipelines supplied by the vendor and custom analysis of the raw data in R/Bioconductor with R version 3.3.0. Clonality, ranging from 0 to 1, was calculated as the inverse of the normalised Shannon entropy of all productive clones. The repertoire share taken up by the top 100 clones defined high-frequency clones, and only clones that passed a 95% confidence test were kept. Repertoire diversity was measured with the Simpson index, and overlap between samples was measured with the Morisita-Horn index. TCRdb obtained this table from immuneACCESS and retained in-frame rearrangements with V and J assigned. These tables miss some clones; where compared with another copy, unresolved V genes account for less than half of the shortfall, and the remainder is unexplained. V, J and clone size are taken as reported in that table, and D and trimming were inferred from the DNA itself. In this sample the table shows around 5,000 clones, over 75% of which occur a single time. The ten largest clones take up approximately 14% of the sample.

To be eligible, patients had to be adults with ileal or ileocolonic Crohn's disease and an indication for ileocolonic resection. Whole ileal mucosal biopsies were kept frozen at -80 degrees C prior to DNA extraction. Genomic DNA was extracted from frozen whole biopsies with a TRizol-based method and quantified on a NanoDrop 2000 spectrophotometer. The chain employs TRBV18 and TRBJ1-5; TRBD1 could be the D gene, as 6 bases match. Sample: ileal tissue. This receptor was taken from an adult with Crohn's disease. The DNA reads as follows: TGTGCCAGCTCACAAGGACAGATGGGGACTCAGCCCCAGCATTTT. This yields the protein CASSQGQMGTQPQHF.